This T cell receptor (beta chain) was sequenced for a study of shared clonotypes between healthy human individuals. Whole-study context: Those who served as donors were two women and a few men between the ages of 18 and 49.

CD45RO-negative, CCR7-positively selected cells formed the naive CD8 fraction, excluding terminally differentiated effector memory CD45RA+ cells. Among the donors, all were Caucasian adults who lived in Nashville, Tennessee. A word on this clone: What it binds is not known.

Trimming took 8 bases from V and 5 from J, leaving 16 bases between them. The CDR3 runs to 13 residues. CDR1 and CDR2 (germline): SNHLY, FYNNEI. Deep-level settings were used for running the assay. Only in-frame clones appear in the TCRdb table, and some are missing; sequencing was by immunoSEQ multiplex PCR. The repertoire has hundreds of thousands of clones, roughly 95% of them found once; the top ten carry approximately 0.11%. Study results and limitations: With a few donors compared, approximately 5.5% of naive CD4 clonotypes were shared.

The chain links TRBV2 to TRBJ2-7; possible D gene TRBD2, 7 bases. Sequencing used naive CD8+ T cells sorted from blood. The clonotype comes from a woman aged 30 to 39 in good health. The CDR3 bases are TGTGCCAGCGGGAGAACAGGGAGGGACGAGCAGTACTTC. Amino acid sequence: CASGRTGRDEQYF.